This paragraph reports one T cell receptor beta chain. Every subset had its genomic DNA shared out evenly among several immunoSEQ plates. Here immunoSEQ multiplex PCR was the method, and the copy in TCRdb shows in-frame clones only, minus some. The sample comprises about 680,000 clones, around 67% of which are singletons, and approximately 1.6% rests with the top ten. The data are from a study of shared clonotypes between healthy human individuals. V shed 3 bases and J shed 1 base, with 6 bases lying between them. There are 13 residues in the CDR3. CDR1 and CDR2 from the germline V gene are SEHNR and FQNEAQ (reference sequence).

The chain links TRBV7-9 to TRBJ1-2, with D uncertain. Sequencing was carried out using memory CD4+ T cells sorted from blood. Regarding subset: CD45RA-negative fraction. The receptor's source is a woman in her twenties or thirties in good health. CDR3 region: CASSLFNNYGYTF. Here the CDR3 DNA reads TGTGCCAGCAGCTTGTTCAATAACTATGGCTACACCTTC.